This T cell receptor beta chain was captured in a study of human T cells and chemical hapten exposure (dated by TCRdb to about 2021). With respect to the entire study: Libraries were pooled for sequencing, and variation in per-sample TCR yields was attributed mainly to small differences in library volumes within the pool. Peripheral blood TCR repertoire changes were tracked in vivo in alopecia patients during primary and secondary sensitization to the hapten diphenylcyclopropenone (DPC). From each blood RNA sample, both TCR alpha and TCR beta chains were sequenced.

Regarding this clonotype: The antigen this receptor binds is unknown. No clone much larger than this one lies a single base away; base qualities are absent.

Total RNA was extracted from unfractionated whole blood that had been collected in Tempus Blood RNA tubes. Roughly 5 healthy volunteers served as TCR sequencing controls and were bled at day 0, 2 weeks and 6 weeks. General study outcomes and caveats: After repeated subsampling, the strength of the expansion versus patch-test correlation and the threshold at which it became significant changed. DPC sensitization did not change how many TCRs were above 1 in 1000 frequency, and no evidence was found of alterations in global repertoire structure.

The library came from 5' RACE. The sequencing machine was an Illumina MiSeq. During library preparation, unique molecular identifiers were attached to individual cDNA molecules so that TCRs could be counted quantitatively and reproducibly. For the original study's pipeline: A median of roughly 100,000 TCRs per sample was observed, with a range of about 23,224 to 690,600. The Decombinator software suite was used to annotate V, J and CDR3 in the TCR reads. To make PS versus PT1 abundance plots, every sample was subsampled to the same number of TCRs (28,000). TCRs were defined as expanded if absent before sensitization and observed at least eight times at the 2-week time point. TCRdb handled the public reads itself, with Q25 trimming in fastp and clone calling in MiXCR, and kept productive beta chains. CDR3 protein duplicates are merged, each entry listing the most common genes and DNA. The V and J calls here are based on TCRdb, not the publication. Here the sample has 65,000 to 90,000 distinct CDR3 sequences; 15% to 20% occur a single time. The top ten clones comprise around 7% of the sample.

From V the trimming removes 1 base and from J it removes 7 bases, while the gene matches leave 14 bases of the junction unaccounted for. From its cysteine to its phenylalanine, the CDR3 spans 16 amino acids. The sequence is cut down to CDR3 DNA, 48 bases in frame from base 1. CDR1 and CDR2, looked up from the germline V gene, are SGHRS and YFSETQ. This receptor was obtained from a female donor in good health. Recombination linked TRBV5-1 to TRBJ2-7; 7 junctional bases match TRBD1. The DNA sequence follows: TGCGCCAGCAGCTTGACTACAGGGGTTGGTTTCTCGGAGCAGTACTTC. Translated, this is CASSLTTGVGFSEQYF.